These T cell receptor beta chains were read from a single sample in a study of shared clonotypes between healthy human individuals. Assay used: immunoSEQ multiplex PCR; TCRdb lists only in-frame clones, some missing. Of 90,000 to 130,000 clones in the sample, about 70% were seen once. Sequencing was performed on memory CD8+ T cells sorted from blood. These receptors all come from a woman aged 25 to 39 in good health. Both conserved end residues are part of each CDR3. A D gene is named only where the DNA matches it firmly. Clone size is stated in some rows and not others, as once, few, many or a class when expanded.

CDR3aa	CDR3nt	d_gene	v_gene	j_gene	abundance
CASSEDIPNQPQHF	TGTGCCAGCAGCGAGGACATCCCCAATCAGCCCCAGCATTTT	-	TRBV28	TRBJ1-5	-
CASSPMAGEANEQYF	TGTGCCAGTAGCCCAATGGCGGGAGAGGCGAACGAGCAGTACTTC	TRBD2	TRBV19	TRBJ2-7	few
CASSLDRWDYEQYF	TGCGCCAGCAGCTTGGACCGATGGGACTACGAGCAGTACTTC	-	TRBV5-1	TRBJ2-7	-
CASSYWGRINEKLFF	TGTGCCAGCAGTTATTGGGGACGGATTAATGAAAAACTGTTTTTT	-	TRBV28	TRBJ1-4	once
CASSGGLADYEQYF	TGTGCCAGCAGCGGGGGACTAGCGGACTACGAGCAGTACTTC	TRBD2	TRBV5-4	TRBJ2-7	-
CASSRRGGVSEAFF	TGCGCCAGCAGCCGCCGAGGGGGTGTTTCTGAAGCTTTCTTT	-	TRBV4-1	TRBJ1-1	-
CASSQEGRGVRYTF	TGCGCCAGCAGCCAAGAAGGCAGGGGAGTCCGCTACACCTTC	-	TRBV4-1	TRBJ1-2	-
CASSMTAWGTNYGYTF	TGTGCCAGTAGTATGACGGCATGGGGCACTAACTATGGCTACACCTTC	-	TRBV19	TRBJ1-2	-
CAWSVQYEQYF	TGTGCCTGGAGTGTACAGTACGAGCAGTACTTC	-	TRBV30	TRBJ2-7	-
CASSPGPGVGANVLTF	TGTGCCAGCTCACCAGGACCAGGAGTTGGGGCCAACGTCCTGACTTTC	-	TRBV18	TRBJ2-6	-
CATSRGNGPGDLYEQYF	TGTGCCACCAGCAGAGGCAATGGGCCCGGGGACTTATACGAGCAGTACTTC	-	TRBV15	TRBJ2-7	-
CASSTNYEQYF	TGTGCCAGCAGCACCAACTACGAGCAGTACTTC	-	TRBV11-2	TRBJ2-7	-
CASSPTLEETQYF	TGTGCCAGCAGTCCCACTCTTGAAGAGACCCAGTACTTC	-	TRBV2	TRBJ2-5	few
CASSSWDRTAEAFF	TGTGCCAGCAGCTCTTGGGACAGAACCGCTGAAGCTTTCTTT	TRBD1	TRBV7-9	TRBJ1-1	-
CASSEAIGGNTEAFF	TGTGCCAGCAGTGAAGCGATTGGGGGGAACACTGAAGCTTTCTTT	-	TRBV7-7	TRBJ1-1	few
CASSLGPDWEANTGELFF	TGTGCCAGCAGCTTAGGGCCAGATTGGGAGGCTAACACCGGGGAGCTGTTTTTT	-	TRBV5-4	TRBJ2-2	-
CASSEGTGNSPLHF	TGTGCCAGCAGTGAAGGGACAGGGAATTCACCCCTCCACTTT	TRBD1	TRBV6-1	TRBJ1-6	once
CASTRDLGTNEKLFF	TGTGCCAGCACCCGCGACTTGGGAACTAATGAAAAACTGTTTTTT	-	TRBV5-6	TRBJ1-4	-
CASSIVGTGRETQYF	TGTGCCAGTAGTATTGTTGGGACAGGAAGAGAGACCCAGTACTTC	TRBD1	TRBV19	TRBJ2-5	-
CAAGGRGNSYEQYF	TGTGCCGCGGGGGGCAGGGGGAACTCCTACGAGCAGTACTTC	-	TRBV2	TRBJ2-7	-
CASSATGLNTEAFF	TGTGCCAGCAGCGCGACAGGACTGAACACTGAAGCTTTCTTT	-	TRBV6-6	TRBJ1-1	-
CASSVSRGGRPGNEQFF	TGTGCCAGCAGCGTTTCGCGGGGCGGGAGGCCGGGGAATGAGCAGTTCTTC	TRBD2	TRBV9	TRBJ2-1	-
CASSQGLAGADTQYF	TGCGCCAGCAGCCAAGGGTTAGCGGGAGCAGATACGCAGTATTTT	TRBD2	TRBV4-1	TRBJ2-3	-
CSVLRDSYNEQFF	TGCAGCGTCCTCCGGGACTCCTACAATGAGCAGTTCTTC	-	TRBV29-1	TRBJ2-1	many
CASSAGPGGGYTF	TGTGCCAGTAGTGCTGGTCCCGGGGGTGGCTACACCTTC	-	TRBV19	TRBJ1-2	few
CASSGGTTSTDTQYF	TGCGCCAGCAGCGGAGGGACTACGAGCACAGATACGCAGTATTTT	TRBD2	TRBV5-1	TRBJ2-3	once
CASSRGQLNTEAFF	TGTGCCAGTAGTCGAGGACAATTGAACACTGAAGCTTTCTTT	-	TRBV19	TRBJ1-1	-
CASSFYPNPEQYF	TGTGCCAGCAGCTTCTACCCCAACCCGGAGCAGTACTTC	-	TRBV7-9	TRBJ2-7	few
CASSFFRGDYEQYF	TGTGCCAGCAGCTTTTTTAGGGGGGACTACGAGCAGTACTTC	-	TRBV12-1	TRBJ2-7	-
CASSSPGHWTSGANVLTF	TGTGCCAGCAGTTCTCCGGGCCACTGGACGTCTGGGGCCAACGTCCTGACTTTC	-	TRBV28	TRBJ2-6	-
CASSPGTENTEAFF	TGTGCCAGCAGCCCGGGGACAGAGAACACTGAAGCTTTCTTT	TRBD1	TRBV6-4	TRBJ1-1	many
CSVGGLAGQETQYF	TGCAGCGTTGGGGGACTAGCGGGTCAAGAGACCCAGTACTTC	TRBD2	TRBV29-1	TRBJ2-5	-
CASSLGAGGIVGETQYF	TGTGCCAGCAGCTTAGGAGCCGGCGGGATAGTCGGGGAGACCCAGTACTTC	-	TRBV11-3	TRBJ2-5	-
CASSFYQGVVETQYF	TGTGCCAGCAGCTTTTATCAGGGGGTAGTGGAGACCCAGTACTTC	TRBD1	TRBV11-3	TRBJ2-5	few
CASSHPTGRSYEQYF	TGTGCCAGCAGCCACCCGACAGGGCGCTCCTACGAGCAGTACTTC	TRBD1	TRBV7-8	TRBJ2-7	-
CASSLDRGGVNTEAFF	TGTGCCAGCAGCTTAGATCGGGGAGGAGTGAACACTGAAGCTTTCTTT	-	TRBV7-6	TRBJ1-1	-
CASSPEPRTGKSNYGYTF	TGTGCCAGCTCACCCGAACCCAGGACGGGGAAGTCTAACTATGGCTACACCTTC	-	TRBV18	TRBJ1-2	-